The 28 T cell receptor beta chains presented below share a single source sample, sequenced in a study of blood T cell repertoires in COVID-19. Method: immunoSEQ multiplex PCR; TCRdb's copy keeps in-frame clones and lacks some. Seen here are around 76,000 clones, under 95% observed once, and the top ten hold under 6%. Sequencing was done on a sample of peripheral blood. All receptors come from a human donor in a cohort sampled during active COVID-19.

V and J are TRBV6-5 and TRBJ2-3; TRBD1 matches 7 bases. Trimming at V came to 2 bases and at J to 5 bases, leaving 4 bases not matched to a gene. The length of the CDR3 is 14 residues. Germline V gives CDR1 MNHEY, CDR2 SVGAGI. DNA of the CDR3: TGTGCCAGCAGTTACAGGGGGCGTCAAGATACGCAGTATTTT. It translates to CASSYRGRQDTQYF.

This clone was found once. The chain recombines TRBV4-3 with TRBJ2-3; perhaps TRBD2 as D (6 bases). Trimming took off 3 bases at V and 1 base at J, with 17 bases between the two ends. The germline V gene encodes CDR1 LGHNA and CDR2 YSLEER. The CDR3 totals 17 residues. The CDR3 is CASSQEPSGPGTDTQYF. For the CDR3, the DNA is TGCGCCAGCAGCCAGGAACCCAGCGGGCCCGGCACAGATACGCAGTATTTT.

V and J are TRBV7-2 and TRBJ1-1; no clear D. Trimming shortened V by 1 base and J by 1 base, and 13 bases separated the two germline ends. In germline, CDR1 is SGHTA, CDR2 FQGNSA. CDR3 length: 16 residues. The chain's CDR3 is CASSLEPGLANTEAFF. CDR3 DNA: TGTGCCAGCAGCTTAGAGCCTGGACTTGCGAACACTGAAGCTTTCTTT.

The rearrangement links TRBV3-1 (or the pseudogene TRBV3-2) to TRBJ2-3; 10 nucleotides line up with TRBD2. J lost 6 bases, V lost 5 bases, and 11 bases had no gene match. Germline CDR1 LGHDT, CDR2 YNNKEL (reference sequence). The CDR3 has 16 residues. The CDR3 loop reads CASSNWVAGGRDTQYF. The CDR3 DNA sequence: TGTGCCAGCAGCAACTGGGTAGCGGGGGGCCGGGATACGCAGTATTTT.

The chain uses TRBV6-5 and TRBJ2-3; D is undetermined. This CDR3 has 13 residues. Germline lookup yields CDR1 MNHEY and CDR2 SVGAGI. V was shortened by 6 bases and J by 6 bases, with 13 bases between the two germline ends. Here the CDR3 reads CASSDLPGDTQYF. For the CDR3, the DNA is TGTGCCAGCAGCGACCTTCCCGGGGATACGCAGTATTTT.

This chain joins TRBV29-1 and TRBJ2-1, with TRBD2 identical over 10 bases. J lost 8 bases, V lost 2 bases, and 0 bases had no gene match. From germline, CDR1 is SQVTM and CDR2 ANQGSEA. CDR3 size: 12 residues. CDR3 loop: CSVELAGDEQFF. The CDR3 DNA reads TGCAGCGTTGAACTAGCGGGGGATGAGCAGTTCTTC.

The chain recombines TRBV4-2 with TRBJ1-1; unclear D gene. V lost 0 bases, J lost 0 bases, and 8 bases lay in between. The CDR3 has 15 amino acids. CDR1 is LGHNA and CDR2 is YNFKEQ in the germline V gene. CDR3: CASSQEAGVNTEAFF. DNA for the CDR3: TGTGCCAGCAGCCAAGAGGCCGGGGTGAACACTGAAGCTTTCTTT.

This clone was recorded once. V usage is TRBV6-6 and J usage is TRBJ2-1, with 8 bases aligning to TRBD2. Unmatched junction bases numbered 9, after V lost 0 bases and J lost 8 bases. The CDR3 contains 16 residues. Germline assignment: CDR1 MNHNY and CDR2 SVGAGI (reference sequence). This CDR3 is CASSYSSSGFKDEQFF. The CDR3 nucleotides are TGTGCCAGCAGTTACTCGTCTAGCGGGTTTAAGGATGAGCAGTTCTTC.

This rearrangement joins TRBV20-1 to TRBJ2-7; D might be TRBD2 (5 bases). From germline, CDR1 is DFQATT and CDR2 SNEGSKA (reference sequence). The CDR3 loop spans 11 amino acids. V lost 3 bases to trimming and J lost 7 bases, with 10 bases between them. CDR3 DNA: TGCAGTGCTAGGACCCGGGGAGAGCAGTACTTC. Translated: CSARTRGEQYF.

The chain recombines TRBV19 with TRBJ1-3; D is perhaps TRBD1 (5 bases). Deletions cut 6 bases from V and 4 bases from J, with 10 bases between. Germline CDR1 and CDR2: LNHDA and SQIVND (reference sequence). CDR3 length: 13 amino acids. The CDR3 DNA sequence: TGTGCCAGTAGACTTGACAGCGGAAACACCATATATTTT. This encodes CASRLDSGNTIYF.

The chain links TRBV4-3 to TRBJ2-4; 8 bases are shared with TRBD1. J gave up 5 bases and V 3 bases, and 3 bases lay outside the gene matches. CDR1 and CDR2 (germline): LGHNA, YSLEER. The CDR3 consists of 14 residues. CDR3 residues: CASSHDRGENIQYF. The CDR3, as DNA: TGCGCCAGCAGCCACGACAGGGGCGAAAACATTCAGTACTTC.

The chain employs TRBV6-4 and TRBJ2-6, with D tentatively TRBD1 (6 bases). The ends were cut back, 3 bases at V and 0 bases at J, with 9 bases in the middle. CDR3 length: 16 amino acids. Germline V gives CDR1 MRHNA, CDR2 SNTAGT. The CDR3 here is CASSDEGVSGANVLTF. CDR3 bases: TGTGCCAGCAGTGATGAGGGGGTCTCTGGGGCCAACGTCCTGACTTTC.

This sequence joins TRBV12-3 or TRBV12-4 and TRBJ2-7; the D gene is possibly TRBD1 (6 bases). Trimming left V 5 bases short and J 3 bases short, with 11 bases between. The CDR3 has 13 amino acids. In DNA, the CDR3 is TGTGCCAGCAGTCGGACAGAAATCTACGAGCAGTACTTC. Protein product: CASSRTEIYEQYF.

The chain carries TRBV25-1 and TRBJ1-1, with 9 bases aligning to TRBD1. The germline CDR1 and CDR2 sequences are MGHDK and SYGVNS. V gave up 2 bases and J gave up 0 bases; unmatched junction bases: 1. CDR3 length: 15 residues. The CDR3 DNA is TGTGCCAGCAGTGAAGGGACAGGGATGAACACTGAAGCTTTCTTT. As protein: CASSEGTGMNTEAFF.

CDR3 coding DNA: TGCGCCAGCAGCTTGGCACAGGGGGCTGGAAACACCATATATTTT. This sequence encodes CASSLAQGAGNTIYF. The chain links TRBV5-1 to TRBJ1-3; TRBD1 aligns across 8 bases. CDR3 length equals 15 residues. Germline lookup yields CDR1 SGHRS and CDR2 YFSETQ. The V and J ends lost 0 bases and 2 bases, in that order; junction bases with no gene match: 1.

V and J are TRBV27 and TRBJ1-3, with D possibly TRBD1 on 6 matching bases. V lost 6 bases, J lost 4 bases, and 19 bases lay in between. This CDR3 is built from 16 residues. Germline V gene sequence: CDR1 MNHEY, CDR2 SMNVEV (reference sequence). The CDR3 region has the DNA TGTGCCAGCAGCCTTAAGGGGGGGGACCTCGGAAACACCATATATTTT. Amino acids: CASSLKGGDLGNTIYF.

A single count supports this clone. The CDR3 DNA sequence: TGTGCCAGCAGCAGGGCTACCGGCACAGATACGCAGTATTTT. This encodes CASSRATGTDTQYF. The chain uses TRBV2 and TRBJ2-3, with D perhaps TRBD1 (5 bases). Germline lookup yields CDR1 SNHLY and CDR2 FYNNEI. The CDR3 extends over 14 amino acids. V was cut by 6 bases and J by 1 base, with 11 bases left in between.

The chain recombines TRBV6-2 or TRBV6-3 with TRBJ1-1, with 8 bases aligning to TRBD1. The germline V gene encodes CDR1 MNHEY and CDR2 SVGEGT. The V segment lost 3 bases and the J segment 7 bases; nucleotides outside the gene matches: 10. The CDR3 runs to 15 residues. The CDR3 coding sequence is TGTGCCAGCAGTTATTCCGCTTCAGGACAGGGTGAAGCTTTCTTT. As protein: CASSYSASGQGEAFF.

The rearrangement joins TRBV9 to TRBJ2-7, with 9 nucleotides matching TRBD1. This CDR3 is built from 15 residues. Germline assignment: CDR1 SGDLS and CDR2 YYNGEE. After removal of 3 bases from V and 5 bases from J, the junction contained 9 bases not matched to a gene. The CDR3 is CASSASGQGKDEQYF. In DNA, the CDR3 is TGTGCCAGCAGCGCCTCGGGACAGGGTAAGGACGAGCAGTACTTC. The full variable domain, in which reference TRBV9 and TRBJ2-7 provide the parts outside the CDR3, is DSGVTQTPKHLITATGQRVTLRCSPRSGDLSVYWYQQSLDQGLQFLIQYYNGEERAKGNILERFSAQQFPDLHSELNLSSLELGDSALYFCASSASGQGKDEQYFGPGTRLTVT.

The chain links TRBV7-2 to TRBJ2-5, with TRBD1 matching over 9 bases. The CDR3 consists of 15 residues. Germline CDR1 and CDR2: SGHTA and FQGNSA. J gave up 4 bases and V 1 base, and 4 bases lay outside the gene matches. CDR3 protein: CASSLGQGERETQYF. The CDR3 region has the DNA TGTGCCAGCAGCTTAGGACAGGGGGAAAGAGAGACCCAGTACTTC.

V and J are TRBV6-5 and TRBJ2-3; D is perhaps TRBD2 (5 bases). Between the trimmed V and J ends, which lost 6 bases and 6 bases, there was a span of 10 bases. CDR3 size: 12 residues. From germline, CDR1 is MNHEY and CDR2 SVGAGI. CDR3 coding DNA: TGTGCCAGCAGACTAGTTTTGGATACGCAGTATTTT. Translating gives CASRLVLDTQYF.

The V gene is TRBV4-2, the J gene TRBJ1-4; 7 bases are a match to TRBD1. After removal of 0 bases from V and 5 bases from J, the junction contained 9 bases not matched to a gene. In germline, CDR1 is LGHNA, CDR2 YNFKEQ. This CDR3 spans 17 amino acids. CDR3 DNA: TGTGCCAGCAGCCAAGATATTGTAGAACAGGGGAATGAAAAACTGTTTTTT. Encoded protein: CASSQDIVEQGNEKLFF.

This clone has just one count. V and J are TRBV7-8 and TRBJ1-1, with D perhaps TRBD1 (6 bases). CDR1 SGHVS and CDR2 FQNEAQ come from the germline V gene. The CDR3 loop spans 15 amino acids. With 6 bases removed from V and 3 bases from J, the gap between germline ends came to 17 bases. The chain's CDR3 is CASSSRQESYTEAFF. The CDR3 DNA reads as TGTGCCAGCAGTTCCCGACAGGAATCGTACACTGAAGCTTTCTTT.

The chain links TRBV2 to TRBJ2-7, with 9 bases fitting TRBD1. V was clipped by 5 bases and J by 4 bases; unmatched bases: 9. The CDR3 sequence is 15 residues long. Germline CDR1 SNHLY, CDR2 FYNNEI. CDR3 bases: TGTGCCAGCAGTAACCCCGGGACAGGGAAATACGAGCAGTACTTC. Translated: CASSNPGTGKYEQYF.

This chain links TRBV3-1 (or the pseudogene TRBV3-2) with TRBJ2-7, with unresolved D. Per the germline V gene, CDR1 is LGHDT and CDR2 is YNNKEL (reference sequence). This CDR3 contains 15 residues. Trimming removed 3 bases at V and 0 bases at J, with 12 bases between. DNA for the CDR3: TGTGCCAGCAGCCAGTACGGGTCGAGCTCCTACGAGCAGTACTTC. Its translation is CASSQYGSSSYEQYF.

The J gene is TRBJ1-5, the V gene TRBV12-1. TRBV12-1 is designated a pseudogene. The CDR3 is made up of 18 amino acids. The CDR3 region is CASSFGGELLASNQPQHF. DNA of the CDR3: TGTGCCAGCAGCTTTGGCGGGGAATTGTTGGCTAGCAATCAGCCCCAGCATTTT.

The chain couples TRBV24-1 to TRBJ2-5; a possible D gene is TRBD1 (5 bases). This CDR3 has 14 amino acids. Germline V lookup: CDR1 KGHDR, CDR2 SFDVKD. V dropped 4 bases and J dropped 0 bases, with 8 bases sitting between them. CDR3 residues: CATSDPTDQETQYF. The CDR3 DNA reads TGTGCCACCAGTGACCCGACAGACCAAGAGACCCAGTACTTC.

The chain uses TRBV11-3 and TRBJ2-7; D ambiguous. The CDR3 runs 13 residues. With 3 bases removed from V and 0 bases from J, the gap between germline ends came to 6 bases. Germline V CDR1 and CDR2: SGHNT, YENEEA. The CDR3: CASSFGGSYEQYF. CDR3 coding DNA: TGTGCCAGCAGCTTCGGCGGCTCCTACGAGCAGTACTTC.